These 4 T cell receptor beta chains came from one sample sequenced in a study of PD-L1 blockade in urothelial cancer. Stated time point: pretreatment peripheral blood. This table comes from immunoSEQ multiplex PCR, and its TCRdb copy is limited to in-frame clones, with some not included. Counted here are around 63,000 clones, 81% occurring once; the ten biggest clones make up 4.5% to 6%. This sample comprised PBMCs, obtained around atezolizumab (anti-PD-L1) treatment. Receptors were obtained from a man aged 70-80 years with urothelial cancer.

The chain links TRBV7-3 to TRBJ2-2; 9 bases align to TRBD2. The V gene end was trimmed by 1 base and the J gene end by 3 bases; junction bases not matched to a gene: 6. This CDR3 comprises 17 residues. Germline V gene sequence: CDR1 SGHTA, CDR2 FQGTGA. DNA of the CDR3: TGTGCCAGCAGCTTAAACCCGGTAGCGGGGGACACCGGGGAGCTGTTTTTT. Its protein is CASSLNPVAGDTGELFF.

The chain has TRBV12-5 and TRBJ2-5; 7 bases agree with TRBD2. The CDR3 runs 16 residues. V gave up 7 bases and J gave up 5 bases; unmatched junction bases: 16. Germline CDR1 is LGHNT and CDR2 is FRNRAP. This CDR3 reads CASALAPGGSWETQYF. Here the CDR3 DNA reads TGTGCTAGTGCCCTGGCGCCTGGCGGGAGTTGGGAGACCCAGTACTTC.

The chain combines TRBV18 with TRBJ2-1; TRBD1 might be the D (6 bases). Germline CDR1 reads KGHSH; CDR2 reads LQKENI. V lost 0 bases and J 2 bases, leaving 11 bases between the germline ends. This CDR3 is built from 16 residues. The CDR3 reads CASSPPRTETYNEQFF. The CDR3 DNA is TGTGCCAGCTCACCACCCAGGACAGAGACCTACAATGAGCAGTTCTTC.

This chain links TRBV12-5 with TRBJ2-7; D possibly corresponds to TRBD1 (6 bases). The CDR3 spans 14 residues. Germline CDR1 and CDR2: LGHNT and FRNRAP. Deletions cut 5 bases from V and 0 bases from J, with 11 bases between. Here the CDR3 DNA reads TGTGCTAGTGGTCCCAGGACAGACTCCTACGAGCAGTACTTC. Encoded protein: CASGPRTDSYEQYF.